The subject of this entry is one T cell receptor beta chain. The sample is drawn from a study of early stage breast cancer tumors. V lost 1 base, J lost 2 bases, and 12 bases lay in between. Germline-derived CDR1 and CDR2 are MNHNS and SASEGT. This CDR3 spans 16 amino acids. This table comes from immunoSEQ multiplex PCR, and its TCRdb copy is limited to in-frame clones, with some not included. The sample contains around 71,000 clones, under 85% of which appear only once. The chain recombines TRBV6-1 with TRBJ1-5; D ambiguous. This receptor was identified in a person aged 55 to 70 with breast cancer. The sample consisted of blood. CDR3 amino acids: CASSEVIAIGNQPQHF. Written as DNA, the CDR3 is TGTGCCAGCAGTGAAGTAATAGCCATCGGCAATCAGCCCCAGCATTTT.